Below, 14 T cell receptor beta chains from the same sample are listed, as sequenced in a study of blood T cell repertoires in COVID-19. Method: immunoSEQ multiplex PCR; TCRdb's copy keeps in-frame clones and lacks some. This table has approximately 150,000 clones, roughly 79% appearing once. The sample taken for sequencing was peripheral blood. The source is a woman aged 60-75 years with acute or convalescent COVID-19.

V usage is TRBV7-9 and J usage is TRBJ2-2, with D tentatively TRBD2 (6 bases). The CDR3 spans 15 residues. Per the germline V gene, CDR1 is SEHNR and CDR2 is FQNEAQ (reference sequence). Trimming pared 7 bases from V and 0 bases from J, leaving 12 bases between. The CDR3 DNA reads TGTGCCAGCACCCAGACGGGAGCGAACACCGGGGAGCTGTTTTTT. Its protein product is CASTQTGANTGELFF. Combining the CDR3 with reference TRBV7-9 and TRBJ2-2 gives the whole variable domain DTGVSQNPRHKITKRGQNVTFRCDPISEHNRLYWYRQTLGQGPEFLTYFQNEAQLEKSRLLSDRFSAERPKGSFSTLEIQRTEQGDSAMYLCASTQTGANTGELFFGEGSRLTVL.

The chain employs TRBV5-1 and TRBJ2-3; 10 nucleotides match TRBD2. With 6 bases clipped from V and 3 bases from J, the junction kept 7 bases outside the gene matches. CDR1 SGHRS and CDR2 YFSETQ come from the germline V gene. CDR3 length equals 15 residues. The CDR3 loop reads CASKSGTSETDTQYF. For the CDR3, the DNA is TGCGCCAGCAAATCCGGGACTAGCGAAACAGATACGCAGTATTTT.

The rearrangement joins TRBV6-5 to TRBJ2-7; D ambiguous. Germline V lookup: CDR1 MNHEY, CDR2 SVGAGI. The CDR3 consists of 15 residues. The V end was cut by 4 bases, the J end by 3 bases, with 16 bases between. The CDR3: CASSSTVDKGYEQYF. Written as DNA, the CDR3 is TGTGCCAGCAGTTCCACCGTCGACAAAGGCTACGAGCAGTACTTC.

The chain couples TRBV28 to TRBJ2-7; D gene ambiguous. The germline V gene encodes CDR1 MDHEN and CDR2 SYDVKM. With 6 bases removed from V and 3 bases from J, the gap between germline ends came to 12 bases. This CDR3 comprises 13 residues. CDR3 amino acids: CASRPIQVYEQYF. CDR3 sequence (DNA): TGTGCCAGCAGACCAATACAAGTCTACGAGCAGTACTTC.

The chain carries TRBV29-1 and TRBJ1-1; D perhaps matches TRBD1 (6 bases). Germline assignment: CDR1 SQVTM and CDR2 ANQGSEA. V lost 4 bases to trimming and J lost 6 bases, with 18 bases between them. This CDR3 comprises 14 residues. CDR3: CSVGRDTPFSEAFF. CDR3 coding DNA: TGCAGCGTTGGACGGGACACCCCGTTTTCTGAAGCTTTCTTT.

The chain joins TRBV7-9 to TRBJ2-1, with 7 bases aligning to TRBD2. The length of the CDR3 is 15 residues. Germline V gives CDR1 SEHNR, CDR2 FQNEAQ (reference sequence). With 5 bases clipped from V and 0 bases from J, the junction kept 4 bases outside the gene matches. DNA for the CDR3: TGTGCCAGCAGCCGCCTAGCGGTCTCCTACAATGAGCAGTTCTTC. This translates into CASSRLAVSYNEQFF.

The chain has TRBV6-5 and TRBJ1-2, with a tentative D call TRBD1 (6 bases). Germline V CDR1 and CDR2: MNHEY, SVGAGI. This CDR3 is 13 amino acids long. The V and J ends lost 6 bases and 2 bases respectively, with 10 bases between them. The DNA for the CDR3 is TGTGCCAGCAGCCAGGGGCAGAACTATGGCTACACCTTC. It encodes CASSQGQNYGYTF.

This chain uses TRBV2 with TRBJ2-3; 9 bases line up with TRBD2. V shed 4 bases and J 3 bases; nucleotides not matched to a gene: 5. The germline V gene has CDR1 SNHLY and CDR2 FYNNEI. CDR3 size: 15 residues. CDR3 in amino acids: CASSGGSGSTDTQYF. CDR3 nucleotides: TGTGCCAGCAGTGGTGGTAGCGGGAGTACAGATACGCAGTATTTT.

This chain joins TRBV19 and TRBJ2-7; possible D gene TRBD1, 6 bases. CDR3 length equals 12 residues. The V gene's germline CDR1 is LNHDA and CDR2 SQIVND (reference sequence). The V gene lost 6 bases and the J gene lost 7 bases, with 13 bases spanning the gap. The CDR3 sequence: CASSSGTNEQYF. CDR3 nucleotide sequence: TGTGCCAGTAGCTCCGGGACAAATGAGCAGTACTTC.

The CDR3 coding sequence is TGTGCCAGCAGCCAAGATCTGCGGGACAGCTTCCGACAGCCCCAGCATTTT. Protein product: CASSQDLRDSFRQPQHF. The V call is TRBV4-2, the J call TRBJ1-5, with TRBD1 matching over 7 bases. V dropped 0 bases and J dropped 7; count of bases not matched to a gene: 12. Germline values: CDR1 LGHNA, CDR2 YNFKEQ. The CDR3 runs 17 residues.

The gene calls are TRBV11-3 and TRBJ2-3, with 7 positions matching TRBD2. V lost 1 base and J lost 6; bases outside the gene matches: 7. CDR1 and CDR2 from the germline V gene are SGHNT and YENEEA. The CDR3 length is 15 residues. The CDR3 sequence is CASSLGPSGGDTQYF. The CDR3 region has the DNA TGTGCCAGCAGCTTAGGCCCTAGCGGAGGGGATACGCAGTATTTT.

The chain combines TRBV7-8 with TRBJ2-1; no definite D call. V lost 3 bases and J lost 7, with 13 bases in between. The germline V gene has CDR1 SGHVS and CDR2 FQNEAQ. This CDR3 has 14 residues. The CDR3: CASSFPLGINEQFF. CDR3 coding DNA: TGTGCCAGCAGCTTTCCGCTAGGTATAAATGAGCAGTTCTTC.

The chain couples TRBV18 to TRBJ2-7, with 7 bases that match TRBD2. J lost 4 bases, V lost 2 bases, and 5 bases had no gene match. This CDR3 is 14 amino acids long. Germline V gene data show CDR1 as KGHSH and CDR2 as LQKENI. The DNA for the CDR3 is TGTGCCAGCTCACCAGGGGAGGGACGGTACGAGCAGTACTTC. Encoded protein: CASSPGEGRYEQYF.

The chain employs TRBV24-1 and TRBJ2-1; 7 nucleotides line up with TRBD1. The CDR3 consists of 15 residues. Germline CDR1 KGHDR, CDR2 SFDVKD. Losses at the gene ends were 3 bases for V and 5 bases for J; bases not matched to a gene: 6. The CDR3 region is CATSDPGQPHNEQFF. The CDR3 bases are TGTGCCACCAGTGATCCGGGACAGCCCCACAATGAGCAGTTCTTC.